This T cell receptor (beta chain) was profiled in a study of T cell responses to AZD1222 COVID-19 vaccine. The assay was immunoSEQ multiplex PCR, and TCRdb's table has in-frame clones only and misses some. The sample shows more than 110,000 clones, 80% to 90% of them seen only once. This sequence originates from an adult in good health. The sample was peripheral blood, taken on day 0 of AZD1222 vaccination.

The CDR3 here is CAIRQGPFQPQHF. CDR3 nucleotides: TGTGCCATCCGACAGGGCCCGTTCCAGCCCCAGCATTTT. This chain joins TRBV10-3 and TRBJ1-5, with 7 bases that match TRBD1. The CDR3 covers 13 residues. Trimming removed 8 bases from V and 7 bases from J; junction bases left unmatched: 8. Germline CDR1 is ENHRY and CDR2 is SYGVKD.